A selection of T cell receptor beta chains follows, all from one sample in a study of shared clonotypes between healthy human individuals. Clones were read by immunoSEQ multiplex PCR, and TCRdb kept only the in-frame ones, dropping some. The table includes about 2.3 million clones, roughly 92% detected once. The sample was naive CD4+ T cells from PBMCs. These receptors came from a man aged 18 to 29 in good health. Some clones in this sample may be carry-over from other donors' samples. Each CDR3 is given without its conserved first and last residue. A D gene is named only where the DNA matches it firmly.

V	J	D	CDR3
TRBV25-1	TRBJ1-2	-	ASSDGSYGYT
TRBV19	TRBJ1-5	-	ASSTVARGNQPQH
TRBV7-9	TRBJ1-4	TRBD1	ASSLGDRGPATNEKLF
TRBV28	TRBJ2-4	-	ASSPPGPYIQY
TRBV5-1	TRBJ2-2	-	ASSLFRAQTGELF
TRBV19	TRBJ2-2	-	ASSILNTGELF
TRBV15	TRBJ2-2	TRBD2	ATSRTSGNTGELF
TRBV7-2	TRBJ2-2	-	ASSWTDTGELF
TRBV7-3	TRBJ2-5	-	ASSLNRGSGETQY
TRBV28	TRBJ2-3	TRBD2	ASTWREGPDTQY
TRBV6-1	TRBJ2-7	-	ASSEVGGPLGEQY
TRBV5-1	TRBJ2-3	-	ASSQEADTQY
TRBV5-4	TRBJ2-1	-	ASSPGRWNEQF
TRBV19	TRBJ2-4	-	ASSILGGNIQY
TRBV2	TRBJ1-1	-	ASSESGGTAEAF
TRBV6-6	TRBJ2-7	TRBD1	ASSSRTGPNVEQY
TRBV23-1	TRBJ2-7	-	ASSRGRASSEIGYEQY
TRBV4-3	TRBJ2-7	TRBD2	ASSQRRAGTEQY
TRBV4-1	TRBJ2-1	-	ASSQGENNNEQF
TRBV5-1	TRBJ2-1	-	ASSTDGYNEQF
TRBV19	TRBJ2-2	-	ASSLGGSLPGELF
TRBV29-1	TRBJ1-1	-	SVKGGMGPEAF
TRBV4-3	TRBJ1-3	-	ASSKGTGNLSGNTIY
TRBV28	TRBJ2-1	TRBD2	ASRSSPWGLVSYNEQF
TRBV5-4	TRBJ2-5	-	ASSISTGFQETQY
TRBV15	TRBJ2-7	TRBD1	ATSRGTGDEQY
TRBV15	TRBJ2-1	TRBD2	ATTGPGRANNEQF
TRBV28	TRBJ1-2	TRBD1	ASVSGQAAAYGYT
TRBV6-5	TRBJ1-5	-	ASSSTTGAQH
TRBV28	TRBJ2-7	-	ASSLGRAYEQY
TRBV9	TRBJ2-7	TRBD2	ASSPRGTSGSYEQY
TRBV19	TRBJ1-5	TRBD1	ASSTPGTGAKRKNNQPQH
TRBV7-9	TRBJ2-7	-	ASSLDRGSSYEQY
TRBV7-2	TRBJ2-1	-	ASSQMGVNEQF
TRBV10-3	TRBJ2-1	TRBD1	AISERDRSSYNEQF
TRBV6-5	TRBJ1-2	-	ASRGTEGFGYGYT
TRBV28	TRBJ1-1	-	ASSWGGRTEAF
TRBV2	TRBJ1-1	-	ASRRTTGIGTEAF
TRBV5-1	TRBJ2-7	-	ASSLITRNYEQY
TRBV5-6	TRBJ1-2	-	ASSPPWGDPNNNYGYT
TRBV10-3	TRBJ1-2	-	AISERSFYGYT
TRBV9	TRBJ2-3	TRBD2	ASSALAGGPADTQY
TRBV4-3	TRBJ1-5	-	ASSQVHSNQPQH
TRBV29-1	-	-	SVEGDGPYEQY
TRBV30	-	-	AWRRYSGVHEQY
TRBV15	TRBJ2-1	TRBD2	ATTGGPDEQF
TRBV28	TRBJ1-2	-	ASSPALNYGYT
TRBV5-8	TRBJ1-2	-	ASSFPTTYGYT
TRBV18	TRBJ1-5	-	ASSPPLVRGLFQPQH
TRBV6-1	TRBJ2-4	-	ASSELGRAKNIQY
TRBV10-3	TRBJ2-2	-	AIRDEPNTGELF
TRBV5-1	TRBJ2-5	-	ASSLLGASQETQY
TRBV5-1	TRBJ2-5	-	ASSPGDRETQY
TRBV14	TRBJ1-2	-	ASSQAGGFYGYT
TRBV6-5	TRBJ1-1	-	ASSPSGEGTEAF
TRBV5-1	TRBJ1-5	-	ASSLGWNQPQH
TRBV5-1	TRBJ2-2	TRBD2	ASSLGTSGANTGELF